This TCR beta chain is drawn from a study of PD-1 blockade in classical Hodgkin lymphoma (dated by TCRdb to the early 2020s). Broadly, across the study: A peripheral blood immune signature of response to PD-1 blockade in classical Hodgkin lymphoma was defined using TCR beta sequencing and CyTOF. The paper's findings and limits, for the study overall: Newly diagnosed patients were reported to have lower baseline TCR diversity than healthy donors, and relapsed/refractory patients were reported to have lower baseline TCR diversity still. The study covered only a single clinical trial cohort, and the causes of the repertoire differences, possibly disease activity or prior therapy, were still not defined.

The Qiagen DNeasy kit was used to extract genomic DNA from unsorted PBMCs and from the negatively selected CD4+ and CD8+ fractions. TCR beta CDR3 regions were amplified by immunoSEQ multiplex PCR using primers annealing to V and J segments. A synthetic immune receptor repertoire was used to minimize amplification bias, and any residual bias was removed computationally once sequencing was done. The original methods were these. Custom Python scripts were used to quantify repertoire diversity as the Shannon entropy index. Unsorted, CD4+ and CD8+ repertoires were analyzed separately, except in combined analyses where CD4+ and CD8+ sequences were merged in silico. TCRdb took this table from immuneACCESS and kept in-frame rearrangements with V and J called. Such tables lack part of the clones; where checked against another copy, unresolved V genes explain under half of the gap, and the rest is unexplained. The V and J calls and clone size come from that table; D and trimming were worked out from the DNA. In all, the sample holds roughly 70,000 clones, and 93% of those were seen once. The biggest ten clones account for roughly 2.6% of the sample.

The sample's time point label, in plain terms: newly diagnosed, previously untreated cHL patient sample. PBMCs from patients with newly diagnosed, previously untreated classical Hodgkin lymphoma were sequenced as a comparison group for the relapsed/refractory trial patients. Peripheral blood was collected in 8 mL Vacutainer Cell Preparation Tubes, from which PBMCs were isolated by centrifugation and then cryopreserved. As for this clone: Its binding antigen is unknown. Base quality data are lacking; no much larger clone is found one base away.

As encoded in the germline V gene, CDR1 is SQVTM while CDR2 is ANQGSEA. The V and J ends are trimmed by 6 bases and 1 base, leaving 9 bases between them. CDR3 length: 12 amino acids, cysteine to phenylalanine. The DNA shown is the 36-base CDR3, in frame from base 1. The sequence came from a human donor with classical Hodgkin lymphoma. What was sequenced was peripheral blood mononuclear cells (PBMCs). The chain is made from TRBV29-1 and TRBJ1-2, with the D segment identity uncertain. The DNA is as follows: TGCAGCGTGGAGAACCTTAACTATGGCTACACCTTC. This sequence encodes CSVENLNYGYTF.